This T cell receptor beta chain was obtained from a study of cytomegalovirus exposure and HLA in healthy donors. TCRdb's table, derived via immunoSEQ multiplex PCR, lists solely in-frame clones and lacks some. In the table there are roughly 230,000 clones, around 90% of which are singletons. The ends were cut back, 2 bases at V and 3 bases at J, with 8 bases in the middle. The CDR3 sequence is 13 residues long. Germline V gives CDR1 LGHNA, CDR2 YSLEER. This chain links TRBV4-3 with TRBJ2-7; unclear D gene. The origin of this receptor is a woman aged 25 to 45 in good health and CMV-seronegative. Material: PBMCs. CDR3 residues: CASSQFVGYEQYF. The CDR3 DNA follows: TGCGCCAGCAGCCAATTCGTCGGCTACGAGCAGTACTTC.